This T cell receptor (beta chain) was recorded in a study of blood T cell repertoires in COVID-19. Study overall: The cDNA or gDNA used as material had been derived from T cells, B-cell-depleted T cells, or PBMCs.

Authors' processing steps: Amplification of reference gene primers provided the estimated nucleated cell counts. Profiled with immunoSEQ multiplex PCR; TCRdb holds only in-frame clones, not every one. V and J calls and clone size are copied from that table; D and trimming were computed from the DNA. The sample yields 200,000 to 300,000 clones, roughly 86% seen once. The CDR3 is 16 amino acids. Germline V gene lookup returns CDR1 MNHEY and CDR2 SVGEGT. The germline V and J ends were trimmed by 4 bases and 0 bases, with 13 bases remaining between them. The rearrangement links TRBV6-2 or TRBV6-3 to TRBJ2-1; TRBD2 is a possible D gene (5 bases). Specimen: peripheral blood. This receptor was identified in a woman aged 55-70 years with COVID-19, enrolled during active disease. Written as DNA, the CDR3 is TGTGCCAGCAGTTCCTCCAGAGCGGCCTCCTACAATGAGCAGTTCTTC. Translation gives CASSSSRAASYNEQFF.